Below, 13 T cell receptor beta chains from the same sample are listed, as sequenced in a study of blood T cells in healthy people across ages. Primers used in a second PCR of about 7 to 12 cycles were a sample-barcoded 5' primer and a J-beta primer mix. Using its own MiXCR run on the 5' RACE reads, TCRdb lists one record per CDR3 protein. The repertoire holds around 800,000 distinct CDR3 sequences, with 25% to 30% as singletons. These data were likewise used in another study, on T cells of mothers and their children.

Sequenced: blood. Receptor source: a boy between 10 and 17 years old in good health.

A note on this clonotype: This is likely a read error, given that the CDR3 carries no conserved phenylalanine or tryptophan at its end. The limits of the CDR3 on the DNA are not certain, so only TCRdb's listed CDR3 is given. The chain combines TRBV20-1 with TRBJ1-2; TRBD1, the D gene given by the table, was not confirmed from the DNA. The CDR3 has 13 residues if both end residues are counted. Germline V gene sequence: CDR1 DFQATT, CDR2 SNEGSKA (reference sequence). The CDR3 sequence is CSARDRQQGEDTL.

This clonotype was found a few times. V is TRBV27 and J is TRBJ2-3; D unclear. Germline CDR1 reads MNHEY; CDR2 reads SMNVEV (reference sequence). V was trimmed by 8 bases and J by 6 bases, leaving 9 bases between them. CDR3 length: 11 amino acids. DNA of the CDR3: TGTGCCAGCCGACGCGGTGATACGCAGTATTTT. Its translation: CASRRGDTQYF.

The chain uses TRBV29-1 and TRBJ1-5; D not resolved. Deletions cut 2 bases from V and 4 bases from J, with 9 bases between. Germline loops: CDR1 SQVTM, CDR2 ANQGSEA. The length of the CDR3 is 13 residues. The CDR3 DNA reads TGCAGCGTTGAAACGGATAAGAATCAGCCCCAGCATTTT. Its protein product is CSVETDKNQPQHF.

V gene TRBV7-9 combines with J gene TRBJ2-3, with no clear D. Trimming shortened V by 3 bases and J by 3 bases, and 16 bases separated the two germline ends. Germline CDR1 reads SEHNR; CDR2 reads FQNEAQ (reference sequence). The CDR3 contains 16 residues. CDR3 DNA sequence: TGTGCCAGCAGCTTTGGGTCGGACCAGGCAACAGATACGCAGTATTTT. Amino acid sequence: CASSFGSDQATDTQYF.

This clonotype was recorded a few times. The chain uses TRBV5-5 and TRBJ2-5; D is unclear. The DNA end favors TRBJ2-1, so the J call may be wrong. The CDR3 runs 16 residues. Germline-derived CDR1 and CDR2 are SGHKS and YYEKEE (reference sequence). The CDR3 DNA is TGTGCCAGCAGCTTGGCCGGAGTCTCCTTGCAGTATGAGCAGTTCTTC. The encoded protein is CASSLAGVSLQYEQFF.

In its sample, this clonotype was seen a few times. This sequence joins TRBV5-1 and TRBJ1-1; tentative D call: TRBD1 (5 bases). From germline, CDR1 is SGHRS and CDR2 YFSETQ. The CDR3 is 13 amino acids. Trimming stripped 6 bases from V and 2 bases from J, with 11 bases between. The CDR3 is CASMLGANTEAFF. The DNA for the CDR3 is TGCGCCAGCATGCTAGGGGCCAACACTGAAGCTTTCTTT.

This clonotype is a singleton in its sample. The chain uses TRBV5-1 and TRBJ2-7; 7 bases map to TRBD1. This CDR3 is built from 15 residues. The germline gives CDR1 SGHRS, CDR2 YFSETQ. V shed 0 bases and J 6 bases; nucleotides not matched to a gene: 9. CDR3 in amino acids: CASSLGDSRGLEQYF. The CDR3 nucleotides read TGCGCCAGCAGCTTGGGGGACAGTCGAGGGCTCGAGCAGTACTTC.

This chain connects TRBV5-1 to TRBJ2-7; TRBD1 or TRBD2 may be the D gene (5 bases each). The V and J ends lost 3 bases and 2 bases respectively, with 9 bases between them. The CDR3 contains 13 residues. Germline lookup yields CDR1 SGHRS and CDR2 YFSETQ. For the CDR3, the DNA is TGCGCCAGCAGCTCCGGGGCCGCCTACGAGCAGTACTTC. Translating gives CASSSGAAYEQYF.

In the case of this clonotype: Without the conserved terminal phenylalanine or tryptophan, this CDR3 likely stems from a read error. The limits of the CDR3 on the DNA are not certain, so only TCRdb's listed CDR3 is given. The chain couples TRBV20-1 to TRBJ2-7; TRBD1, as called in the table, went unchecked against the DNA. The CDR3 has 15 residues if both end residues are counted. Germline CDR1 and CDR2: DFQATT and SNEGSKA (reference sequence). The chain's CDR3 is CSANSKGVSSDEKYL.

The gene calls are TRBV28 and TRBJ2-3, with a tentative D call TRBD1 (5 bases). This CDR3 is 17 amino acids long. Trimming cost V 4 bases and J 1 base, with 18 bases left between them. Looked up from germline, CDR1 is MDHEN and CDR2 is SYDVKM. The CDR3 coding sequence is TGTGCCAGCAGTTCGACGAGTGCAGGGTGGGGCACAGATACGCAGTATTTT. This translates into CASSSTSAGWGTDTQYF.

On this clonotype itself: The junction departs from germline at one end; a sequencing error may be responsible. The chain joins TRBV3-1 to TRBJ2-5, with 7 bases matching TRBD1. This CDR3 contains 13 residues. The germline V gene encodes CDR1 LGHDT and CDR2 YNNKEL (reference sequence). CDR3 bases: TGTGCCAGCAGCCAAGAAGGGGGCTGGACCCCGTTCTTC. Protein sequence: CASSQEGGWTPFF.

Only a few counts were recorded for this clonotype. The chain recombines TRBV12-3 or TRBV12-4 with TRBJ1-4, with D uncertain. The CDR3 extends over 15 amino acids. Trimming pared 5 bases from V and 5 bases from J, leaving 15 bases between. The CDR3 reads CASSLRLTPNEKLFF. CDR3 nucleotides: TGTGCCAGCAGTCTTAGACTGACACCGAATGAAAAACTGTTTTTT.

The rearrangement links TRBV2 to TRBJ2-7; no clear D gene. The V gene lost 2 bases and the J gene lost 0 bases, with 8 bases spanning the gap. The CDR3 has 14 amino acids. Germline lookup yields CDR1 SNHLY and CDR2 FYNNEI. CDR3 residues: CASSEFKSSYEQYF. CDR3 nucleotide sequence: TGTGCCAGCAGTGAATTCAAAAGCTCCTACGAGCAGTACTTC. The full variable domain, with the rest looked up from reference TRBV2 and TRBJ2-7, is EPEVTQTPSHQVTQMGQEVILRCVPISNHLYFYWYRQILGQKVEFLVSFYNNEISEKSEIFDDQFSVERPDGSNFTLKIRSTKLEDSAMYFCASSEFKSSYEQYFGPGTRLTVT.